This TCR beta chain was profiled in a study of T cells in Graves' hyperthyroidism and ophthalmopathy. Study results and caveats: Ophthalmopathy prediction by the model preceded onset by a median about 6 months. The majority of expanded thyroid clonotypes above 0.001 also appeared in blood.

Note on this clonotype: No antigen is known for it. The germline gene is not matched at one end of the junction; a read error may be the cause.

Researchers amplified the TCR beta CDR3 regions from RNA transcripts. The primer set for the first-round RT-PCR of the TCR CDR3 was HTBI. TCRdb recomputed calls from the multiplex PCR reads with MiXCR, one row per CDR3 protein. The sample lists 300,000 to 450,000 distinct CDR3 sequences; roughly 13% were seen once. This CDR3 contains 15 residues. The germline CDR1 and CDR2 sequences are SGHTA and FQGNSA. The definition of stable Graves' hyperthyroidism was no ophthalmopathy progression within 18 months. The source of this sequence is a woman aged 55-69 years with Graves' hyperthyroidism. The chain couples TRBV7-2 to TRBJ2-1; D is possibly TRBD2 (5 bases). The material sequenced was blood. This CDR3 reads CASSPGRARLNEQLF. The CDR3 region has the DNA TGTGCCAGCAGCCCGGGAAGGGCCCGACTTAATGAGCAGCTCTTC.